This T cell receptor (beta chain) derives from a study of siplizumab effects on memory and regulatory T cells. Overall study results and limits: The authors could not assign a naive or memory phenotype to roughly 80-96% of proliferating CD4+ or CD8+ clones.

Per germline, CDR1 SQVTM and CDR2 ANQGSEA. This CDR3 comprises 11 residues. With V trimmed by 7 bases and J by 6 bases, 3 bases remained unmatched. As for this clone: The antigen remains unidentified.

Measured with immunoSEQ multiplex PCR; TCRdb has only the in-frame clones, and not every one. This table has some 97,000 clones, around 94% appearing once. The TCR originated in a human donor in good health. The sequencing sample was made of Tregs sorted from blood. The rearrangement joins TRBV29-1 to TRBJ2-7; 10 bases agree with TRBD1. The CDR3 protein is CSGQGAGEQYF. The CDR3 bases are TGCAGCGGACAGGGGGCTGGCGAGCAGTACTTC.